This T cell receptor beta chain stems from a study of cytomegalovirus exposure and HLA in healthy donors (TCRdb year 2017). The study in broad terms: In an earlier analysis of roughly 500 of the donors, roughly 300 Gb of sequence data and 117 million unique TCR beta sequences from about 179 million T cells were reported. Roughly 300 gigabases of sequencing data and tens of millions of unique TCR sequences were included in an early release covering around 650 HLA-typed donors. The genetic ancestry cluster associated with self-reported Caucasian donors included 81% of the roughly 400 genotyped donors. The aim of the study was to test whether cataloging public T cell receptors could identify signatures of past pathogen exposure. The study used immunosequencing to profile the T cell repertoires of 670 or so subjects and linked those repertoires to cytomegalovirus serostatus. In addition to the first cohort of 650 to 750 subjects, a separate validation cohort of 120 different subjects was used. To predict cytomegalovirus infection status, the study brought together high-throughput TCR immunosequencing, statistical association of individual TCRs with disease status, and machine learning. A later analysis re-analyzed previously published TCR beta repertoires from 550 to 700 donors and added high-resolution HLA genotyping to study TCR occurrence patterns. Rather than drawing on any new phenotypic data, the later analysis identified candidate immune exposures from TCR beta sequences and the way those sequences occurred across donors. An earlier analysis of 587 of the donors used high-throughput TCR beta sequencing to judge whether each TCR beta V gene segment behaved as functional or pseudogenic. Donor age, sex, ethnicity and CMV serostatus were compiled together with the repertoire data. A later genetic analysis used genome-wide SNP genotypes for about 60% of the roughly 700 donors, treating that subset as a discovery cohort. All discovery cohort repertoires had been generated on a single sequencing platform. Both class I and class II loci were covered by HLA typing, at four-digit resolution. The number of typed donors differed by locus: roughly 629-640 for A, B, C, DRB1 and DQB1; some 540 for DQA1; some 590 for DPA1; and roughly 490 for DPB1. Five DR-DQ haplotypes were handled as single units for association and clustering, since linkage in the cohort was strong. Among 300 to 500 genotyped donors of the cohort, an average of around 250,000 unique TCR beta nucleotide sequences was sequenced per donor, of which roughly 17% were non-productive. Beyond this particular receptor, the publication reports: According to the authors, the approach could potentially be generalized to other disease states and immunological phenotypes. An association between a missense DCLRE1C variant and V-gene and J-gene trimming of TCR beta chains was found in a later genetic analysis and replicated in an independent cohort. A later genetic analysis reported fewer N-insertions in productive TCRs among donors in an Asian-associated ancestry cluster than the roughly 690-donor mean. A total of 150 or so TCR beta chains were listed by the study as associated with cytomegalovirus. In an earlier analysis of more than 500 of the donors, most TCR beta V segments appeared in productive rearrangements about 87% or about 30% of the time, broadly matching IMGT annotations. Assigning TCR associations to individual alleles was difficult when HLA alleles, especially DR and DQ, strongly co-occurred. Because counts were too low, approximately 15 rarely observed V segments, including chromosome 9 orphons, were excluded from the earlier analysis of around 590 of the donors. In a later analysis, HLA-associated TCR beta chains were found to be more clonally expanded and to have lower generation probabilities than equally common non-associated chains. In this cohort, only TCR beta chains were sequenced, and detectable features were limited by the absence of alpha or paired-chain data. The 87-base-pair reads could not distinguish some IMGT-functional V segments, including TRBV6-2 and TRBV6-3, so those segments were excluded. In vitro tests confirmed that a few of the cytomegalovirus-associated TCR beta chains recognize cytomegalovirus antigens. A later analysis reported that several top co-occurrence clusters appeared linked to parvovirus B19, influenza, CMV and Epstein-Barr virus. In a later analysis, TCR association rates were found to vary across HLA loci, with the most associated TCRs seen for DRB1 alleles and the fewest for HLA-C alleles. Specific HLA alleles were associated with 15,000 to 20,000 TCR beta sequences at a false discovery rate of 0.05 in a later analysis. Because HLA typing was unavailable for some donors at each locus, only the typed subset was used in association tests. The only immune exposure information available for the cohort was CMV serostatus. The classifier was reported to diagnose cytomegalovirus status with high specificity and sensitivity in both the original cohort and the validation cohort. Sequencing depth was assumed to be roughly uniform across donors in the presence/absence analyses, though that assumption may not hold. Most CMV-associated TCR beta chains appeared to be HLA-restricted in a later analysis, and the HLA associations seemed to be driven largely by CMV exposure. Correlated functional status among segregating V segments might reflect linkage disequilibrium, but an unknown experimental factor could not be ruled out. While some public TCRs were present in many individuals, most TCR sequences turned up only very rarely across donors. A cluster of highly shared sequence variants was judged likely to represent a technical artifact of the sequencing pipeline. A further reported finding was that TCR beta sequences accurately predicted the HLA-A and HLA-B alleles for most subjects in the first cohort.

Library preparation employed the immunoSEQ multiplex PCR assay. A mixture of 60 forward primers for TCR Vbeta segments and 13 reverse primers for TCR Jbeta segments was used in the multiplex PCR. The CDR3 region of rearranged TCR beta genes was amplified from genomic DNA with a multiplex PCR assay. The Illumina HiSeq System was used to sequence the amplified TCR beta libraries as 87-base-pair reads. Per the original workflow: A later analysis counted 65 million to 90 million unique TCR beta chains across the 666 repertoires, and some 11 million of these chains were shared by at least two donors. A nearest-neighbor algorithm error-corrected the raw reads and collapsed the reads into unique sequences, merging closely related sequences to remove PCR and sequencing errors. CDR3 sequences were aligned to IMGT reference sequences to assign V, D and J gene segments. For a sequence to be retained, a match of at least six nucleotides to both a V gene segment and a J gene segment was required. Rearrangements were classified as productive when the CDR3 lacked stop codons and remained in frame with V and J, and all other rearrangements were classified as non-productive. CDR3 was defined by IMGT convention, running from the second conserved V-encoded cysteine to the conserved J-encoded phenylalanine. The earlier analysis of 550 to 650 of the donors excluded any sequence lacking an unambiguous match to a single V gene segment. In an earlier analysis of some 590 of the donors, V segments were called functional above 56.7% productive rearrangements and were called segregating when the between-donor standard deviation exceeded 5%. A statistical classification framework was built for diagnosing cytomegalovirus status from the catalog of TCR beta chain sequences. In a later analysis, TCR nucleotide sequences were compared against IMGT/GENE-DB human TR gene sequences so that V and J genes could be assigned. In a later analysis, CDR3 sequences and most-parsimonious VDJ recombination scenarios were assigned using the TCRdist pipeline. A later analysis defined each TCR beta chain by its CDR3 amino acid sequence plus V-gene family, and excluded reads lacking a unique V-gene family. In a later analysis, several hundred highly shared, low-generation-probability nucleotide sequences were removed to address suspected cross-contamination and a sequencing artifact. In a later analysis, a clonal expansion index was calculated for each public chain from normalized within-repertoire ranks of inferred template counts. Generation probabilities in a later analysis came from a VDJ recombination model fitted to out-of-frame rearrangements, and those results were checked against IGoR. A later analysis scored TCR-TCR, TCR-HLA and TCR-CMV co-occurrence with hypergeometric tests, applying a repertoire-size bias correction to TCR pairs. In a later analysis, false discovery rates were estimated by permuting HLA or CMV assignments 20 times. In a later analysis, co-occurring TCRs were grouped using DBSCAN, and TCRdist sequence similarity was added for clustering within HLA-allele-positive subsets. Co-occurrence clustering excluded repertoires with fewer than 30,000 or more than 120,000 public chains, plus five with anomalous nucleotide sharing. This immuneACCESS table, as held by TCRdb, lists in-frame sequences with V and J called but not all clones. Of the missing ones, under half trace to an unresolved V gene in checked studies; the others have no known cause. That table gives V, J and clone size, and the DNA gave D and trimming. This sample gives over 150,000 clones in total; around four fifths of them show up just once. Together, the top ten hold approximately 1% of the sample.

The cohort was made up of about 610 healthy bone marrow donors. At the time of sampling, all cohort members were nominally healthy, though unrecorded immune exposures were likely present. The donor tested CMV seropositive, placing the donor among the 250 to 350 seropositive members of the cohort. Every donor gave a peripheral blood sample, and the peripheral blood mononuclear cells from that sample were used for TCR beta sequencing. Genomic DNA extraction from the blood cell samples was performed with the Qiagen DNeasy Blood Extraction Kit. As concerns this clone: Its cognate antigen has yet to be identified. The input lacks base qualities; no much larger clone sits a single base away.

The CDR3 starts with the cysteine, ends with the phenylalanine, and has 15 residues. This entry keeps only the CDR3 DNA: 45 bases, framed from base 1. The germline V gene yields SGHTA for CDR1 and FQGNSA for CDR2. Trimming takes 5 bases off V and 3 bases off J; junction bases not matched to a gene: 8. The sequence links TRBV7-2 to TRBJ2-7; 9 bases in the junction line up with TRBD1. The source is a girl aged 2 to 10 in good health and CMV-seropositive. The sequenced sample consisted of PBMCs. Here is the DNA: TGTGCCAGCAGCCGAGACGGGACAGGGCTCTACGAGCAGTACTTC. This codes for CASSRDGTGLYEQYF. Beyond the CDR3, the reference TRBV7-2 and TRBJ2-7 genes provide the residues; the full variable domain reads: GAGVSQSPSNKVTEKGKDVELRCDPISGHTALYWYRQSLGQGLEFLIYFQGNSAPDKSGLPSDRFSAERTGGSVSTLTIQRTQQEDSAVYLCASSRDGTGLYEQYFGPGTRLTVT.